Below are 4 T cell receptor beta chains sequenced from a single sample in a study of blood T cell repertoires in COVID-19. Libraries were prepared by immunoSEQ multiplex PCR; TCRdb keeps only in-frame clonotypes and omits some of them. In the table there are under 300,000 clones, 70% to 90% of which are singletons. Sequencing was carried out using peripheral blood. These receptor sequences come from a man younger than 35 with active or convalescent COVID-19.

The chain recombines TRBV9 with TRBJ2-2; possible D gene TRBD1, 6 bases. Germline CDR1 reads SGDLS; CDR2 reads YYNGEE. CDR3 size: 14 residues. Trimming pared 5 bases from V and 3 bases from J, leaving 11 bases between. This CDR3 reads CASRRNRDTGELFF. The CDR3 DNA follows: TGTGCCAGCAGACGGAACAGGGACACCGGGGAGCTGTTTTTT.

The V gene is TRBV14, the J gene TRBJ1-3; 11 bases align to TRBD1. The germline V gene has CDR1 SGHDN and CDR2 FVKESK. The CDR3 covers 16 residues. Unmatched junction bases numbered 6, after V lost 4 bases and J lost 4 bases. The CDR3 bases are TGTGCCAGCAGCCCCCGGACAGGGGGCTTGGGAAACACCATATATTTT. This gives the protein CASSPRTGGLGNTIYF.

The chain uses TRBV30 and TRBJ1-4, with TRBD1 as a possible D gene (5 bases). This CDR3 has 13 amino acids. V was cut by 0 bases and J by 8 bases, with 10 bases left in between. CDR1 is GTSNPN, CDR2 SVGIG, per germline (reference sequence). The CDR3 sequence: CAWSVTGWEKLFF. For the CDR3, the DNA is TGTGCCTGGAGTGTTACAGGTTGGGAAAAACTGTTTTTT.

The gene calls are TRBV11-2 and TRBJ1-4; a possible D gene is TRBD1 (5 bases). V gave up 7 bases and J gave up 6 bases, with 12 bases separating them. The V gene's germline CDR1 is SGHAT and CDR2 FQNNGV. This CDR3 region has 13 residues. The CDR3 spells CASKRGDYEKLFF. The CDR3 DNA reads as TGTGCCAGCAAAAGAGGGGACTATGAAAAACTGTTTTTT.